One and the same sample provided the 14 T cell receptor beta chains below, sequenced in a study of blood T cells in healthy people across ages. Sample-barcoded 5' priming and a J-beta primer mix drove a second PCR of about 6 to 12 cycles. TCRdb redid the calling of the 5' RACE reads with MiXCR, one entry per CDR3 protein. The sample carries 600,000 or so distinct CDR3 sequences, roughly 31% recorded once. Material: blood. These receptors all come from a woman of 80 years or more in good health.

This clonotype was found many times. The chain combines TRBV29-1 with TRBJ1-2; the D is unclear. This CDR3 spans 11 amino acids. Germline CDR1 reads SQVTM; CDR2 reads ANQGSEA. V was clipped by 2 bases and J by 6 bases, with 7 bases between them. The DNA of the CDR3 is TGCAGCGTTGAACTGCAGAATGGCTACACCTTC. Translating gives CSVELQNGYTF.

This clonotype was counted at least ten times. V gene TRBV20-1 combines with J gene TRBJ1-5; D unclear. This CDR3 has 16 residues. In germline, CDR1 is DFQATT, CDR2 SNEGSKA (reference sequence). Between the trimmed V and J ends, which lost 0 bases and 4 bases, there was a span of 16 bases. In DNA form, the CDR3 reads TGCAGTGCTAGAGATTCGATACCCGGCAGTAATCAGCCCCAGCATTTT. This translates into CSARDSIPGSNQPQHF.

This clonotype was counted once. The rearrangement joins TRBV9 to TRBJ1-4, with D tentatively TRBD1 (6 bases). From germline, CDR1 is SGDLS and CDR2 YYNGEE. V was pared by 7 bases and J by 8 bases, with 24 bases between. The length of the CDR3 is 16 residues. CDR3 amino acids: CASGPTGSWPNEKLFF. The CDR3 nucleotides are TGTGCCAGCGGCCCTACAGGGAGTTGGCCGAACGAAAAACTGTTTTTT.

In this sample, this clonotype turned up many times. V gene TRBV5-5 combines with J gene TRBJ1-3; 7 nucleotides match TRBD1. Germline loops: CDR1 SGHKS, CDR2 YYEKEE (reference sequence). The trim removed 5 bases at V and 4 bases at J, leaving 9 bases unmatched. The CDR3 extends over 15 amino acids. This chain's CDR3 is CASSQTGSRGNTIYF. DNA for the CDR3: TGTGCCAGCAGTCAGACAGGGTCAAGGGGAAACACCATATATTTT.

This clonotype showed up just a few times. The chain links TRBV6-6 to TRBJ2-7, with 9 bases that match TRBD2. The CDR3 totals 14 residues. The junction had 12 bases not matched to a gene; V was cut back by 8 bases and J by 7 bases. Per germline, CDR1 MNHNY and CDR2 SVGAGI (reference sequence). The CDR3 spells CASRSAGGYNEQYF. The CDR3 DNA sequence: TGTGCCAGCCGTTCAGCGGGGGGTTACAATGAGCAGTACTTC.

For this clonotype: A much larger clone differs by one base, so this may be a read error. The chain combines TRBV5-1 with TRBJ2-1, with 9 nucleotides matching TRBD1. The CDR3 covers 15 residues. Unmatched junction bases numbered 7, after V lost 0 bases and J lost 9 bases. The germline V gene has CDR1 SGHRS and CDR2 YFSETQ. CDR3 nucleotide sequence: TGCGCCAGCAGCTTGGAGCTGACAGGGGGGGGTGAGCAGTTCTTC. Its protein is CASSLELTGGGEQFF. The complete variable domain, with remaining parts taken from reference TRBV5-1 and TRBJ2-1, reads KAGVTQTPRYLIKTRGQQVTLSCSPISGHRSVSWYQQTPGQGLQFLFEYFSETQRNKGNFPGRFSGRQFSNSRSEMNVSTLELGDSALYLCASSLELTGGGEQFFGPGTRLTVL.

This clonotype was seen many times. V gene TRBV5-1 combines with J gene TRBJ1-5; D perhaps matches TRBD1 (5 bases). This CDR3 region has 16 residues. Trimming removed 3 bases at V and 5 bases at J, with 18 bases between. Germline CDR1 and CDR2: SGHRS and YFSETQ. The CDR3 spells CASSCQRTPVYQPQHF. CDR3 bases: TGCGCCAGCAGCTGTCAGAGGACACCCGTTTATCAGCCCCAGCATTTT.

The CDR3 sequence is CASSDRPLTPPNEKLFF. CDR3 bases: TGTGCCAGCAGTGATCGCCCCTTAACACCCCCTAATGAAAAACTGTTTTTT. This chain connects TRBV25-1 to TRBJ1-4; D gene unclear. Germline V CDR1 and CDR2: MGHDK, SYGVNS. V was clipped by 3 bases and J by 3 bases, with 17 bases between them. CDR3 size: 17 residues.

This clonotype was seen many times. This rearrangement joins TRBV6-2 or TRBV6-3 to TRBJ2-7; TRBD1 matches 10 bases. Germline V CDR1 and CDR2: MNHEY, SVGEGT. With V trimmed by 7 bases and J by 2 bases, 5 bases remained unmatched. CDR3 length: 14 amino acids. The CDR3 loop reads CASTAGTGAYEQYF. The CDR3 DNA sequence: TGTGCCAGCACGGCCGGGACAGGGGCCTACGAGCAGTACTTC.

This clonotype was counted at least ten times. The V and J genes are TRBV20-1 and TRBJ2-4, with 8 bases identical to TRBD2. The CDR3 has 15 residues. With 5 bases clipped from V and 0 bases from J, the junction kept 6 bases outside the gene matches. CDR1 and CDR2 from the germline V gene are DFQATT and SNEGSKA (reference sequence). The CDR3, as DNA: TGCAGTGCTGAGTCGGGGGGGGGAGCCAAAAACATTCAGTACTTC. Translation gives CSAESGGGAKNIQYF.

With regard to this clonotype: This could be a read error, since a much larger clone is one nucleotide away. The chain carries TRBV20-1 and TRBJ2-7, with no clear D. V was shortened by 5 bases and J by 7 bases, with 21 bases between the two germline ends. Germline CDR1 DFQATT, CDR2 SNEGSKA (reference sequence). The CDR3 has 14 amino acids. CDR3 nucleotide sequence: TGCAGTGCTGGTGGGCAGGCCGACCTGGGTGAGCAGTACTTC. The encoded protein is CSAGGQADLGEQYF.

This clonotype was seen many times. The CDR3 nucleotides read TGTGCCAGCAGGCCTTCATTGGGGGAACGTTTTAGCTCCTACGAGCAGTACTTC. This sequence encodes CASRPSLGERFSSYEQYF. The rearrangement joins TRBV6-6 to TRBJ2-7; the D gene could be TRBD1 or TRBD2 (5 bases each). Germline V CDR1 and CDR2: MNHNY, SVGAGI (reference sequence). This CDR3 has 18 amino acids. The ends were cut back, 6 bases at V and 0 bases at J, with 24 bases in the middle.

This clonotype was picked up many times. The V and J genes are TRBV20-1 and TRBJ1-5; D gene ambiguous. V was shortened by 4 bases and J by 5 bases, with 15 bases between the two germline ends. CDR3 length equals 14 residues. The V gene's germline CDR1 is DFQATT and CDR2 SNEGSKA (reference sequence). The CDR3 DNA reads TGCAGTGCTAATTTTTGGGGAGACGATCAGCCCCAGCATTTT. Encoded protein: CSANFWGDDQPQHF.

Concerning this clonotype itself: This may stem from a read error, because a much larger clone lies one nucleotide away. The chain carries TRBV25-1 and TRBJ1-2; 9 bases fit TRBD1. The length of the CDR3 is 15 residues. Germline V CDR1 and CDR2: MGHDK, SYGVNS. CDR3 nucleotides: TGTGCCAACAGTGAAGGCTGGACAGGGGATTATGGCTACACCTTC. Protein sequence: CANSEGWTGDYGYTF.